This is a list of T cell receptor beta chains from one sample in a study of memory CD8 T cells in hepatitis C reinfection. Some clones are missing from TCRdb's copy, which holds only in-frame ones; the method was immunoSEQ multiplex PCR. Counted here are 45,000 to 65,000 clones, roughly 89% occurring once; the ten biggest clones make up roughly 1%. Input material: naive CD8+ T cells sorted from blood. The receptors derive from a man aged 18 to 30 with hepatitis C virus infection. CDR3s include the opening cysteine and the closing phenylalanine or tryptophan. The D gene is left open where the match is weak. Clone size appears in some rows only: once, few, many, or a class for an expanded clone.

>.|.|TRBJ1-3|16|TRBV5-5
CASSSTGGSSGNTIYF
TGTGCCAGCAGCAGTACTGGAGGGTCCTCTGGAAACACCATATATTTT
>once|TRBD1|TRBJ2-3|13|TRBV28
CASSPDRGDTQYF
TGTGCCAGCAGTCCAGACAGGGGAGATACGCAGTATTTT
>.|.|TRBJ2-5|15|TRBV9
CASSPRSSVVETQYF
TGTGCCAGCAGCCCCCGCTCTAGCGTGGTAGAGACCCAGTACTTC
>.|.|TRBJ2-2|16|TRBV27
CASSLDYNSNTGELFF
TGTGCCAGCAGTTTAGACTACAATTCGAACACCGGGGAGCTGTTTTTT
>.|.|TRBJ2-1|11|TRBV11-2
CASSFSRGQFF
TGTGCCAGCAGCTTCTCCAGGGGGCAGTTCTTC
>.|TRBD2|TRBJ2-1|12|TRBV5-1
CASSWTSGEQFF
TGCGCCAGCAGCTGGACTAGTGGTGAGCAGTTCTTC
>once|TRBD2|TRBJ2-1|15|TRBV28
CASTLTSGDYNEQFF
TGTGCCAGCACCTTGACTAGCGGGGACTACAATGAGCAGTTCTTC
>.|.|TRBJ2-7|16|TRBV4-1
CASSQGKGITSYEQYF
TGCGCCAGCAGCCAAGGGAAGGGGATTACCTCCTACGAGCAGTACTTC
>.|.|TRBJ2-3|15|TRBV6-6
CASSAYQGATDTQYF
TGTGCCAGCTCGGCCTACCAGGGTGCGACAGATACGCAGTATTTT
>.|TRBD2|TRBJ2-1|14|TRBV9
CASSALADYNEQFF
TGTGCCAGCAGCGCTCTAGCGGACTACAATGAGCAGTTCTTC
>.|TRBD2|TRBJ2-7|14|TRBV5-4
CASSSGTSDYEQYF
TGTGCCAGCAGCTCCGGGACTAGCGACTACGAGCAGTACTTC
>once|TRBD2|TRBJ2-1|14|TRBV19
CASSIAGGNNEQFF
TGTGCCAGTAGTATAGCGGGGGGTAACAATGAGCAGTTCTTC
>.|TRBD1|TRBJ1-1|14|TRBV10-3
CAISPDRAGTEAFF
TGTGCCATCAGTCCAGACAGGGCGGGGACTGAAGCTTTCTTT
>.|TRBD1|TRBJ2-1|16|TRBV11-2
CASSSFPGTGSNEQFF
TGTGCCAGCAGCTCCTTCCCCGGGACAGGGAGCAATGAGCAGTTCTTC
>.|.|TRBJ2-1|15|TRBV5-6
CASSFRLVGYNEQFF
TGTGCCAGCAGCTTCAGACTAGTGGGGTACAATGAGCAGTTCTTC
>.|.|TRBJ2-1|15|TRBV4-1
CASSRLLGPDNEQFF
TGCGCCAGCAGCCGATTACTAGGGCCCGACAATGAGCAGTTCTTC
>once|.|TRBJ2-3|19|TRBV27
CASSPQVGGPLLSTDTQYF
TGTGCCAGCAGTCCCCAGGTCGGCGGGCCCCTTCTTAGCACAGATACGCAGTATTTT
>.|.|TRBJ2-7|15|TRBV4-2
CASSQDPTGNYEQYF
TGTGCCAGCAGCCAAGATCCTACAGGGAATTACGAGCAGTACTTC
>.|.|TRBJ1-1|13|TRBV6-5
CASSYSGRAEAFF
TGTGCCAGCAGTTACTCAGGGCGGGCTGAAGCTTTCTTT
>.|.|TRBJ2-6|18|TRBV28
CASSLLWQDSSGANVLTF
TGTGCCAGCAGTTTACTGTGGCAGGACAGCTCTGGGGCCAACGTCCTGACTTTC
>.|.|TRBJ2-3|14|TRBV4-3
CASSQGTGTDTQYF
TGCGCCAGCAGCCAAGGTACGGGCACAGATACGCAGTATTTT
>.|.|TRBJ2-4|15|TRBV2
CASSGTPIAKNIQYF
TGTGCCAGCAGTGGGACACCTATAGCCAAAAACATTCAGTACTTC
>.|TRBD2|TRBJ2-1|14|TRBV6-1
CASTPGTSYDEQFF
TGTGCCAGCACCCCCGGGACTAGCTACGATGAGCAGTTCTTC
>.|.|TRBJ2-3|14|TRBV9
CASSVDGLTDTQYF
TGTGCCAGCAGCGTAGATGGCCTCACAGATACGCAGTATTTT
>once|TRBD2|TRBJ2-7|14|TRBV27
CASRPGLAHIEQYF
TGTGCCAGCAGACCGGGACTAGCTCATATCGAGCAGTACTTC
>.|TRBD2|TRBJ2-1|14|TRBV7-9
CASTRTSGDNEQFF
TGTGCCAGCACTCGGACTAGCGGGGACAATGAGCAGTTCTTC
>.|.|TRBJ2-2|16|TRBV11-2
CASRPLGGTITGELFF
TGTGCCAGCAGACCCCTGGGGGGGACAATCACCGGGGAGCTGTTTTTT
>.|TRBD1|TRBJ2-1|14|TRBV27
CASSLGDRYNEQFF
TGTGCCAGCAGTTTAGGGGACAGATACAATGAGCAGTTCTTC
>.|TRBD2|TRBJ2-1|16|TRBV10-3
CAISESGTSGGQEQFF
TGTGCCATCAGTGAGTCCGGGACTAGCGGAGGGCAAGAGCAGTTCTTC
>.|.|TRBJ2-5|11|TRBV6-6
CASNREETQYF
TGTGCCAGCAACAGAGAAGAGACCCAGTACTTC
>.|.|TRBJ2-5|15|TRBV29-1
CSVEDRGQYQETQYF
TGCAGCGTTGAAGATCGCGGACAGTACCAAGAGACCCAGTACTTC
>.|TRBD2|TRBJ2-7|12|TRBV7-6
CASSLAAGEQYF
TGTGCCAGCAGCTTAGCAGCGGGGGAGCAGTACTTC
>.|TRBD2|TRBJ2-1|19|TRBV7-8
CASSPRLAGGQTSYNEQFF
TGTGCCAGCAGCCCAAGACTAGCGGGGGGGCAAACCTCCTACAATGAGCAGTTCTTC
>.|TRBD1|TRBJ1-4|15|TRBV9
CASSGPGTGDEKLFF
TGTGCCAGCAGCGGCCCCGGGACAGGGGATGAAAAACTGTTTTTT
>.|.|TRBJ2-5|15|TRBV7-9
CASSLRIGGDETQYF
TGTGCCAGCAGCTTGCGTATTGGAGGGGATGAGACCCAGTACTTC
>.|.|TRBJ1-4|16|TRBV27
CASSFQVAATNEKLFF
TGTGCCAGCAGTTTCCAAGTGGCGGCAACTAATGAAAAACTGTTTTTT
>.|TRBD1|TRBJ1-6|14|TRBV7-9
CASSNDRGDSPLHF
TGTGCCAGCAGCAATGACAGGGGGGATTCACCCCTCCACTTT
>.|.|TRBJ1-5|13|TRBV11-2
CASSAGDNQPQHF
TGTGCCAGCAGCGCAGGGGACAATCAGCCCCAGCATTTT
>.|TRBD1|TRBJ1-4|15|TRBV7-9
CASTPWTGVGEKLFF
TGTGCCAGCACCCCCTGGACAGGTGTAGGGGAAAAACTGTTTTTT
>.|TRBD2|TRBJ2-5|15|TRBV5-1
CASSFAGGLLETQYF
TGCGCCAGCAGCTTTGCGGGAGGGCTCTTAGAGACCCAGTACTTC
>few|.|TRBJ1-1|12|TRBV6-5
CASSSRNTEAFF
TGTGCCAGCAGCTCGAGGAACACTGAAGCTTTCTTT
>.|.|TRBJ2-3|16|TRBV2
CASSDEGGYDTETQYF
TGTGCCAGCAGTGATGAGGGGGGGTACGACACAGAGACGCAGTATTTT
>.|.|TRBJ2-7|14|TRBV28
CASSLLMRTYEQYF
TGTGCCAGCAGTTTATTAATGCGAACCTACGAGCAGTACTTC
>.|.|TRBJ1-1|14|TRBV27
CASRRTTRNTEAFF
TGTGCCAGCAGACGGACCACTAGGAACACTGAAGCTTTCTTT
>.|TRBD1|TRBJ1-2|13|TRBV2
CASTRTGNYGYTF
TGTGCCAGCACCAGGACAGGGAACTATGGCTACACCTTC
>.|.|TRBJ2-7|14|TRBV19
CASSSGTGSYEQYF
TGTGCCAGTAGTAGTGGGACTGGCTCCTACGAGCAGTACTTC
>.|.|TRBJ2-1|12|TRBV29-1
CSVDKTDNEQFF
TGCAGCGTTGATAAGACAGACAATGAGCAGTTCTTC
>.|TRBD1|TRBJ1-1|13|TRBV11-1
CASSHGTGGVAFF
TGTGCCAGCAGCCACGGGACAGGGGGCGTAGCTTTCTTT
>.|TRBD2|TRBJ2-7|19|TRBV28
CASSPGLAGVGFSSYEQYF
TGTGCCAGCAGTCCCGGACTAGCGGGAGTGGGGTTTAGCTCCTACGAGCAGTACTTC
>.|.|TRBJ2-2|21|TRBV21-1
CASSKRGPGTSGITNTGELFF
TGTGCCAGCAGCAAAAGGGGCCCCGGGACTAGCGGGATTACGAACACCGGGGAGCTGTTTTTT
>.|TRBD2|TRBJ2-5|14|TRBV7-9
CASSISGGKETQYF
TGTGCCAGCAGTATTAGCGGGGGTAAAGAGACCCAGTACTTC
>.|.|TRBJ1-3|14|TRBV5-1
CASSLGKPSDTIYF
TGCGCCAGCAGCTTGGGCAAACCATCGGACACCATATATTTT
>.|.|TRBJ2-7|15|TRBV19
CASTPGAGFTYEQYF
TGTGCCAGTACCCCCGGCGCGGGATTCACCTACGAGCAGTACTTC
>.|.|TRBJ2-1|15|TRBV6-5
CATTAMAGLNNEQFF
TGTGCCACCACGGCGATGGCGGGGTTGAACAATGAGCAGTTCTTC
>.|.|TRBJ1-5|15|TRBV19
CASSSDWYSNQPQHF
TGTGCCAGTAGTTCAGACTGGTATAGCAATCAGCCCCAGCATTTT
>medium-sized|TRBD1|TRBJ2-1|14|TRBV28
CASALDRDYNEQFF
TGTGCCAGCGCGCTGGACAGGGACTACAATGAGCAGTTCTTC
>.|TRBD2|TRBJ2-5|12|TRBV2
CATAGDQETQYF
TGTGCCACCGCGGGGGACCAAGAGACCCAGTACTTC
>.|.|TRBJ1-6|13|TRBV10-3
CAIMEGGNSPPHF
TGTGCCATCATGGAAGGGGGTAATTCACCCCCCCACTTT
>.|TRBD2|TRBJ2-3|13|TRBV11-3
CASSLVVTSPLYF
TGTGCCAGCAGCTTAGTGGTGACTAGCCCCCTGTATTTT